These T cell receptor beta chains were read from a single sample in a study of T cell changes during pregnancy in multiple sclerosis. Sequencing used immunoSEQ multiplex PCR; TCRdb keeps in-frame clones, though not all of them. Of tens of thousands of clones in the sample, about 89% were seen once. Source: peripheral blood, taken in the second trimester of pregnancy. These receptors were taken from a female donor with multiple sclerosis, enrolled in a pregnancy study. The CDR3 runs from the conserved cysteine through the conserved F or W. D genes are given only for firm matches. Size tells how often a clone was seen (once, few, many) or the class of an expanded clone, and some rows leave it out.

clone_size j_call v_call d_call cdr3_nt cdr3_aa
NA TRBJ2-1 TRBV5-5 NA TGTGCCAGCAGCTTGGGGCAATACAATGAGCAGTTCTTC CASSLGQYNEQFF
NA TRBJ1-1 TRBV4-1 NA TGCGCCAGCAGCCAAGAAGCAGGGTTGAACACTGAAGCTTTCTTT CASSQEAGLNTEAFF
NA TRBJ1-2 TRBV12-5 TRBD1 TGTGCTAGTGGTTTGGAGGGACAGGGGAGTACTGGCTACACCTTC CASGLEGQGSTGYTF
NA TRBJ2-1 TRBV7-9 TRBD2 TGTGCCAGCAGCCGAGCAGGCGGGAGCGGCAATGAGCAGTTCTTC CASSRAGGSGNEQFF
NA TRBJ1-5 TRBV6-6 NA TGTGCCAGCAGTTACTTCCCCCGCCAGGGCAATCAGCCCCAGCATTTT CASSYFPRQGNQPQHF
NA TRBJ1-3 TRBV7-6 NA TGTGCCAGCAGCCAATATGGACAGTATTCCTCTGGAAACACCATATATTTT CASSQYGQYSSGNTIYF
NA TRBJ1-5 TRBV7-2 TRBD1 TGTGCCAGCAGCTTAGTCGGACAGGATCAGCCCCAGCATTTT CASSLVGQDQPQHF
NA TRBJ1-2 TRBV9 NA TGTGCCAGCAGCGACGGAGTTGGCTATGGCTACACCTTC CASSDGVGYGYTF
once TRBJ2-1 TRBV18 NA TGTGCCAGCTCACCTCTTGGGCCAAGCTCCTACAATGAGCAGTTCTTC CASSPLGPSSYNEQFF
NA TRBJ1-1 TRBV6-5 TRBD1 TGTGCCAGCAGTTTCGGACAGGTGAACACTGAAGCTTTCTTT CASSFGQVNTEAFF
NA TRBJ1-1 TRBV29-1 NA TGCAGCGTTGGTGGGGCGGGAATTATCACTGAAGCTTTCTTT CSVGGAGIITEAFF
NA TRBJ1-3 TRBV7-2 TRBD1 TGTGCCAGCAGCCGCGGGACAGGCAGAGGAAACACCATATATTTT CASSRGTGRGNTIYF
NA TRBJ1-5 TRBV4-2 NA TGTGCCAGCAGCCAGAACCCCCAGGGTGAGGGCAATCAGCCCCAGCATTTT CASSQNPQGEGNQPQHF
NA TRBJ1-2 TRBV6-5 TRBD1 TGTGCCAGCAGTTACTCGACAGGGGTAGTTAACTATGGCTACACCTTC CASSYSTGVVNYGYTF
NA TRBJ1-4 TRBV27 TRBD1 TGTGCCAGCAGTTTACTCGGGACAGGGGGGGTGATGGTTGAAAAACTGTTTTTT CASSLLGTGGVMVEKLFF
NA TRBJ2-2 TRBV6-5 TRBD1 TGTGCCAGCAGTTATTCCGGGACAGAACCCGGGGAGCTGTTTTTT CASSYSGTEPGELFF
NA TRBJ1-2 TRBV15 NA TGTGCCACCAAATTCAGGGATGGCTACACCTTC CATKFRDGYTF
NA TRBJ2-1 TRBV27 TRBD1 TGTGCCAGCAGTTTATGGGGATGGACAGGGGGGTATGACAATGAGCAGTTCTTC CASSLWGWTGGYDNEQFF
NA TRBJ1-3 TRBV9 NA TGTGCCAGCAGCGACAGGGCTGCCTCTGGAAACACCATATATTTT CASSDRAASGNTIYF
once TRBJ1-5 TRBV19 TRBD1 TGTGCCAGTAGTTTACAGGGGGTGGGCAATCAGCCCCAGCATTTT CASSLQGVGNQPQHF
NA TRBJ1-1 TRBV6-5 NA TGTGCCAGCTCAAAATTCAGGGCCACTGAAGCTTTCTTT CASSKFRATEAFF
NA TRBJ1-1 TRBV9 NA TGTGCCAGCAGCGTAGGGGCAACGAACACTGAAGCTTTCTTT CASSVGATNTEAFF
NA TRBJ2-1 TRBV7-8 TRBD2 TGTGCCAGCAGCAAACCGGGACTAGCGGGCTCCCCAGAATTCTTC CASSKPGLAGSPEFF
NA TRBJ2-2 TRBV11-3 NA TGTGCCAGCAGCTTACCCCCCGGATCGAGGGTTGGGGAGCTGTTTTTT CASSLPPGSRVGELFF
NA TRBJ2-1 TRBV7-2 NA TGTGCCAGCAGCCTACTATGGGGGGTAGACCCTAGTGAGCAGTTCTTC CASSLLWGVDPSEQFF
NA TRBJ2-3 TRBV19 NA TGTGCCAGTAGTATGGGGGGACTCACAGATACGCAGTATTTT CASSMGGLTDTQYF
NA TRBJ2-5 TRBV5-1 TRBD2 TGCGCCAGCAGCTTGCCCAGCGGGGCGGTGGAGACCCAGTACTTC CASSLPSGAVETQYF
NA TRBJ2-1 TRBV15 NA TGTGCCACCAGTAAGAGAGGGGGGGCAGATCCCTACAATGAGCAGTTCTTC CATSKRGGADPYNEQFF
NA TRBJ2-3 TRBV9 NA TGTGCCAGCAGCGTAGATGCGGGAATCACAGATACGCAGTATTTT CASSVDAGITDTQYF
NA TRBJ1-1 TRBV4-1 TRBD1 TGCGCCAGCAGCCAAGTAAACAGGACAGGGACCACTGAAGCTTTCTTT CASSQVNRTGTTEAFF
NA TRBJ2-1 TRBV10-3 TRBD2 TGTGCCATCAGTGACCTAGCGGGGGGGCTAGGCAATGAGCAGTTCTTC CAISDLAGGLGNEQFF
NA TRBJ2-3 TRBV5-6 TRBD2 TGTGCCAGCAGCTTCCGGACTAGCGGGGTGATACTTACGCAGTATTTT CASSFRTSGVILTQYF
NA TRBJ2-5 TRBV19 NA TGTGCCAGTAGTCACCCTGGTTTCGGAGAAGTCAAAGAGACCCAGTACTTC CASSHPGFGEVKETQYF
NA TRBJ2-7 TRBV10-3 TRBD1 TGTGCCACCGGACAGGGGGCCTACGAGCAGTACTTC CATGQGAYEQYF
NA TRBJ1-5 TRBV27 NA TGTGCCAGCAGTTTATCATACAGGTTTAGCAATCAGCCCCAGCATTTT CASSLSYRFSNQPQHF
NA TRBJ1-2 TRBV5-4 TRBD1 TGTGCCAGCAGCTCGACAGGGGCTCCTGTCTATGGCTACACCTTC CASSSTGAPVYGYTF
NA TRBJ2-6 TRBV4-2 NA TGTGCCAGCAGCCAAGATGGAGTCTCTGGGGCCAACGTCCTGACTTTC CASSQDGVSGANVLTF
NA TRBJ1-2 TRBV28 NA TGTGCCAGCCACCATTCAAGGGGGGGGGAAGGAGGCTACACCTTC CASHHSRGGEGGYTF
NA TRBJ1-1 TRBV6-5 TRBD1 TGTGCCAGTGGTACAGGGGGCACTGAAGCTTTCTTT CASGTGGTEAFF
NA TRBJ2-7 TRBV15 TRBD2 TGTGCCACCAGCGCGAGCGGGGGTTTCTCCTACGAGCAGTACTTC CATSASGGFSYEQYF
NA TRBJ1-1 TRBV5-6 NA TGTGCCAGCAGCTCGCTGGACCGCGAGGGGGGGACTGAAGCTTTCTTT CASSSLDREGGTEAFF
NA TRBJ2-7 TRBV6-5 NA TGTGCCAGCAGCGACATCTACGAGCAGTACTTC CASSDIYEQYF
NA TRBJ2-7 TRBV25-1 TRBD1 TGTGCCAGCAGTGGTACAGGGGGCGCCTCCTACGAGCAGTACTTC CASSGTGGASYEQYF
NA TRBJ2-3 TRBV6-1 TRBD2 TGTGCCAGCAGTAAAGGACTAGCGGGGAGCACAGATACGCAGTATTTT CASSKGLAGSTDTQYF
NA TRBJ1-2 TRBV7-9 NA TGTGCCAGCAGCTTAGCGGGGAGTCTCTATGGCTACACCTTC CASSLAGSLYGYTF
NA TRBJ1-6 TRBV5-4 TRBD1 TGTGCCAGCAGCCCCCGGACAGGGAGTTCACCCCTCCACTTT CASSPRTGSSPLHF
NA TRBJ2-5 TRBV7-3 NA TGTGCCAGCAGCTCCCCGGCAGGCTACGAAGGAGAGACCCAGTACTTC CASSSPAGYEGETQYF